Each of the 16 T cell receptor beta chains below was sequenced from the same sample in a study of blood T cell repertoires in COVID-19. The method was immunoSEQ multiplex PCR; TCRdb's version includes in-frame clones alone and lacks a portion of them. The table has about 250,000 clones, around nine tenths seen once; the top ten hold about 1.5%. Specimen: PBMCs or T cells enriched from blood (not recorded which). The receptors come from a woman between 45 and 60 years old who had recovered from COVID-19.

The chain employs TRBV4-1 and TRBJ2-7; 9 nucleotides line up with TRBD1. CDR1 and CDR2 (germline): MGHRA, YSYEKL. The CDR3 runs 16 residues. The V and J ends lost 1 base and 5 bases, in that order; junction bases with no gene match: 9. CDR3 nucleotide sequence: TGCGCCAGCAGCCAAGTTAAGGGACAGGGTAACCACGAGCAGTACTTC. It codes for CASSQVKGQGNHEQYF.

Points on this clone: This CDR3 is also generated by other DNA sequences in the sample. The chain recombines TRBV5-8 with TRBJ2-7; 11 positions agree with TRBD1. This CDR3 has 14 residues. Germline lookup yields CDR1 SGHTS and CDR2 YDEGEE. Trimming cost V 4 bases and J 2 bases; bases outside gene matches: 2. DNA for the CDR3: TGTGCCAGCAGCCGGGGACAGGGGGCCTACGAGCAGTACTTC. The encoded protein is CASSRGQGAYEQYF.

The V call is TRBV14, the J call TRBJ2-5; D remains unclear. The CDR3 consists of 14 residues. Trimming pared 2 bases from V and 2 bases from J, leaving 9 bases between. Germline CDR1 reads SGHDN; CDR2 reads FVKESK. The CDR3 reads CASSQLRHQETQYF. The CDR3 region has the DNA TGTGCCAGCAGCCAACTTAGACATCAAGAGACCCAGTACTTC.

V usage is TRBV27 and J usage is TRBJ2-4; D is perhaps TRBD2 (6 bases). The V end lost 10 bases, the J end lost 1 base, and 14 bases lay between the germline ends. This CDR3 region has 14 residues. CDR1 and CDR2 (germline): MNHEY, SMNVEV (reference sequence). CDR3 in DNA: TGTGCCAAGTCCAGGGAGGAGGCCAAAAACATTCAGTACTTC. It translates to CAKSREEAKNIQYF.

This clone has a single count. As DNA, the CDR3 is TGTGCCAGCTCACCCGTTGGCAGGAACACTGAAGCTTTCTTT. Translating gives CASSPVGRNTEAFF. The chain uses TRBV18 and TRBJ1-1; D uncertain. The CDR3 sequence is 14 residues long. From germline, CDR1 is KGHSH and CDR2 LQKENI. V dropped 3 bases and J dropped 1 base, with 9 bases sitting between them. The variable domain in full, completed from reference TRBV18 and TRBJ1-1, reads NAGVMQNPRHLVRRRGQEARLRCSPMKGHSHVYWYRQLPEEGLKFMVYLQKENIIDESGMPKERFSAEFPKEGPSILRIQQVVRGDSAAYFCASSPVGRNTEAFFGQGTRLTVV.

The gene calls are TRBV2 and TRBJ1-2; TRBD1 is a possible D gene (5 bases). The V end lost 6 bases, the J end lost 0 bases, and 14 bases lay between the germline ends. This CDR3 has 15 amino acids. Germline loops: CDR1 SNHLY, CDR2 FYNNEI. CDR3 sequence reads: CASRLLAQANYGYTF. The CDR3 DNA reads TGTGCCAGCAGATTACTGGCACAGGCTAACTATGGCTACACCTTC.

With respect to this clone: Other DNA sequences in this specimen translate into the identical CDR3. The chain combines TRBV7-2 with TRBJ2-2; 13 positions match TRBD2. V lost 3 bases and J lost 5; bases outside the gene matches: 0. This CDR3 comprises 15 residues. CDR1 and CDR2 (germline): SGHTA, FQGNSA. CDR3 residues: CASSLGLAGTGELFF. CDR3 sequence (DNA): TGTGCCAGCAGCTTGGGACTAGCGGGGACCGGGGAGCTGTTTTTT.

The V call is TRBV5-1, the J call TRBJ1-1; TRBD1 aligns across 9 bases. After removal of 2 bases from V and 6 bases from J, the junction contained 5 bases not matched to a gene. The CDR3 is 14 amino acids. CDR1 SGHRS and CDR2 YFSETQ come from the germline V gene. DNA for the CDR3: TGCGCCAGCAGCTTCGAGACAGGGGGTTCTGAAGCTTTCTTT. This gives the protein CASSFETGGSEAFF.

This clone is a singleton in its sample. The genes are TRBV7-2 and TRBJ2-3, with a tentative D call TRBD1 (6 bases). Per the germline V gene, CDR1 is SGHTA and CDR2 is FQGNSA. Trimming pared 4 bases from V and 4 bases from J, leaving 15 bases between. The CDR3 spans 15 residues. The CDR3 loop reads CASSSRDMGADTQYF. CDR3 coding DNA: TGTGCCAGCAGCTCCCGGGACATGGGCGCAGATACGCAGTATTTT.

The rearrangement links TRBV11-2 to TRBJ2-7, with D perhaps TRBD2 (5 bases). V lost 5 bases, J lost 5 bases, and 22 bases lay in between. CDR3 length equals 16 residues. Germline assignment: CDR1 SGHAT and CDR2 FQNNGV. This chain's CDR3 is CASSPRGSVGTNEQYF. CDR3 bases: TGTGCCAGCAGCCCGCGAGGGTCCGTAGGAACTAACGAGCAGTACTTC.

The J gene is TRBJ2-1, the V gene TRBV15; 8 positions match TRBD2. The V gene's germline CDR1 is LNHNV and CDR2 YYDKDF (reference sequence). Trimming took 1 base from V and 4 from J; bases not matched to a gene: 6. The CDR3 is 16 residues long. The chain's CDR3 is CATSRASSGPYNEQFF. The CDR3 region has the DNA TGTGCCACCAGCAGAGCCTCTAGCGGGCCGTACAATGAGCAGTTCTTC.

The J gene is TRBJ2-2, the V gene TRBV27; 7 bases are shared with TRBD1. The CDR3 is made up of 16 amino acids. V gave up 3 bases and J gave up 6 bases; unmatched junction bases: 10. Germline values: CDR1 MNHEY, CDR2 SMNVEV (reference sequence). CDR3 in amino acids: CASSFRGLEVPGELFF. As DNA, the CDR3 is TGTGCCAGCAGTTTTAGGGGGCTAGAAGTTCCCGGGGAGCTGTTTTTT.

V is TRBV9 and J is TRBJ2-7, with TRBD2 identical over 14 bases. The CDR3 length is 15 residues. V trimming: 2 bases; J trimming: 3 bases; junction bases outside the gene matches: 1. Germline V lookup: CDR1 SGDLS, CDR2 YYNGEE. Here the CDR3 DNA reads TGTGCCAGCAGCGTCGGGACTAGCGGGAGCTACGAGCAGTACTTC. Its translation is CASSVGTSGSYEQYF.

The chain has TRBV5-1 and TRBJ2-2; D is uncertain. The length of the CDR3 is 12 residues. Trimming pared 1 base from V and 7 bases from J, leaving 5 bases between. Per germline, CDR1 SGHRS and CDR2 YFSETQ. CDR3 sequence: CASSLSSGELFF. CDR3 coding DNA: TGCGCCAGCAGCTTGTCTAGCGGGGAGCTGTTTTTT. The complete variable domain, with remaining parts taken from reference TRBV5-1 and TRBJ2-2, reads KAGVTQTPRYLIKTRGQQVTLSCSPISGHRSVSWYQQTPGQGLQFLFEYFSETQRNKGNFPGRFSGRQFSNSRSEMNVSTLELGDSALYLCASSLSSGELFFGEGSRLTVL.

This clone was observed a single time. V usage is TRBV7-2 and J usage is TRBJ2-3; D ambiguous. This CDR3 is built from 13 residues. CDR1 is SGHTA and CDR2 is FQGNSA in the germline V gene. Between the trimmed V and J ends, which lost 5 bases and 1 base, there was a span of 7 bases. The CDR3 sequence: CASSRPGTDTQYF. Here the CDR3 DNA reads TGTGCCAGCAGCCGCCCAGGCACAGATACGCAGTATTTT.

The chain recombines TRBV5-1 with TRBJ2-7; TRBD1 is a possible D gene (6 bases). Germline V CDR1 and CDR2: SGHRS, YFSETQ. The CDR3 has 14 residues. V was clipped by 1 base and J by 3 bases, with 11 bases between them. As DNA, the CDR3 is TGCGCCAGCAGCTTGAACAGGGTGGACTACGAGCAGTACTTC. Its translation is CASSLNRVDYEQYF.